Below, 7 T cell receptor beta chains from the same sample are listed, as sequenced in a study of T and B cells in COVID-19 patients. TRB rearrangements were amplified by multiplex PCR with BIOMED2 TRB-A/B primers. One entry per CDR3 protein, called by TCRdb with MiXCR from the multiplex PCR reads. The data contain about 5,400 distinct CDR3 sequences, 27% of them singletons. From blood, about 240-550 ng of genomic DNA served as TRB template. Sequencing used blood. Every receptor here comes from a human donor with active COVID-19.

This clonotype is medium-sized within its sample. The chain employs TRBV11-3 and TRBJ2-3; no definite D call. V was shortened by 4 bases and J by 1 base, with 9 bases between the two germline ends. Germline V gene data show CDR1 as SGHNT and CDR2 as YENEEA. This CDR3 has 14 residues. CDR3 coding DNA: TGTGCCAGCAGCTCCCCGACCGGCACAGATACGCAGTATTTT. Translating gives CASSSPTGTDTQYF.

The table lists this clonotype with many counts. The CDR3 loop reads CASREPNQPQHF. CDR3 DNA sequence: TGTGCCAGCCGAGAACCTAATCAGCCCCAGCATTTT. The genes are TRBV6-2 or TRBV6-3 and TRBJ1-5; D unclear. V was clipped by 8 bases and J by 4 bases, with 9 bases between them. The germline V gene has CDR1 MNHEY and CDR2 SVGEGT. CDR3 length: 12 amino acids.

The V gene is TRBV11-1, the J gene TRBJ2-5, with 13 bases aligning to TRBD2. The J call may be faulty, since TRBJ2-7 better matches the DNA end. Germline V gene lookup returns CDR1 SGHAT and CDR2 FQDESV (reference sequence). The CDR3 is 16 amino acids. CDR3 protein: CASSLRTSGSIHEQYF. The CDR3 DNA is TGTGCCAGCAGCCTTAGGACTAGCGGGAGCATCCACGAGCAGTACTTC.

This clonotype appeared a few times. The J gene is TRBJ2-1, the V gene TRBV6-6; 11 positions match TRBD2. The CDR3 is 15 amino acids. Germline V CDR1 and CDR2: MNHNY, SVGAGI (reference sequence). J was trimmed by 0 bases and V by 8 bases; bases with no gene match: 3. CDR3 residues: CASGTSGPSYNEQFF. As DNA, the CDR3 is TGTGCCAGCGGGACTAGCGGACCCTCCTACAATGAGCAGTTCTTC.

For this clonotype: The CDR3 does not end in the conserved phenylalanine or tryptophan, so this is likely a read error. The limits of the CDR3 on the DNA are not certain, so only TCRdb's listed CDR3 is given. This chain links TRBV29-1 with TRBJ2-7; the table's D gene call, TRBD2, was not cross checked with the DNA. Germline V CDR1 and CDR2: SQVTM, ANQGSEA. The CDR3 extends over 8 residues, inclusive of both ends. This CDR3 reads CSVEVSGG.

The genes are TRBV4-3 and TRBJ2-2; no clear D gene. Germline V lookup: CDR1 LGHNA, CDR2 YSLEER. With 3 bases removed from V and 10 bases from J, the gap between germline ends came to 12 bases. This CDR3 has 13 residues. This CDR3 reads CASSQYHWEELFF. The CDR3 region has the DNA TGCGCCAGCAGCCAGTATCATTGGGAGGAGCTGTTTTTT.

The chain couples TRBV7-2 to TRBJ2-1, with TRBD2 matching 10 bases. CDR3 size: 15 residues. In germline, CDR1 is SGHTA, CDR2 FQGNSA. The ends lost 1 base at V and 6 bases at J; junction bases unmatched: 3. Here the CDR3 reads CASSLGSSGSNEQFF. The CDR3 DNA reads TGTGCCAGCAGCTTAGGTTCTAGCGGGAGCAATGAGCAGTTCTTC.